The 23 T cell receptor beta chains below come from one sample, sequenced in a study of radiotherapy plus CTLA-4 blockade in lung cancer. Assay: immunoSEQ multiplex PCR; the TCRdb copy retains only in-frame clones and omits some. The table includes some 92,000 clones, more than 75% detected once. The specimen was peripheral blood, collected from a patient treated with radiotherapy plus ipilimumab. All receptors derive from a human donor with non-small cell lung cancer who had a partial response to radiotherapy plus ipilimumab.

The rearrangement uses TRBV23-1 and TRBJ1-4; TRBD1 might be the D (5 bases). TRBV23-1 is an ORF; its function is uncertain. This CDR3 is 12 amino acids long. V lost 11 bases to trimming and J lost 6 bases, with 13 bases between them. CDR3 protein: CAALQDDEKLFF. The DNA of the CDR3 is TGCGCCGCACTACAGGATGATGAAAAACTGTTTTTT.

The chain couples TRBV2 to TRBJ2-5; TRBD1 agrees at 9 bases. The V segment lost 5 bases and the J segment 3 bases; nucleotides outside the gene matches: 4. The CDR3 runs to 14 residues. Germline CDR1 and CDR2: SNHLY and FYNNEI. In nucleotides, the CDR3 is TGTGCCAGCAGTATGGACAGGGGAGAAGAGACCCAGTACTTC. Translated: CASSMDRGEETQYF.

The J gene is TRBJ2-5, the V gene TRBV5-1; TRBD2 is a possible D gene (6 bases). The CDR3 extends over 15 amino acids. V was trimmed by 0 bases and J by 1 base, leaving 10 bases between them. Germline loops: CDR1 SGHRS, CDR2 YFSETQ. CDR3 DNA: TGCGCCAGCAGCTTGGCCGAGGGAGGCCAAGAGACCCAGTACTTC. Translating it yields CASSLAEGGQETQYF.

This sequence joins TRBV18 and TRBJ2-5, with 14 bases lining up with TRBD2. The germline CDR1 and CDR2 sequences are KGHSH and LQKENI. The CDR3 runs to 16 residues. V was clipped by 3 bases and J by 7 bases; unmatched bases: 7. The CDR3: CASSPSGLAGAGTQYF. The DNA for the CDR3 is TGTGCCAGCTCACCGTCGGGACTAGCGGGAGCGGGGACCCAGTACTTC.

The CDR3 reads CASTTYPGDPGGYTF. CDR3 DNA: TGTGCCAGCACTACATATCCGGGCGATCCAGGGGGCTACACCTTC. The chain recombines TRBV6-5 with TRBJ1-2, with D maybe TRBD1 (5 bases). Germline-derived CDR1 and CDR2 are MNHEY and SVGAGI. The CDR3 has 15 residues. Trimming pared 7 bases from V and 8 bases from J, leaving 23 bases between.

V and J are TRBV6-5 and TRBJ2-3; 7 nucleotides agree with TRBD2. The V gene end was trimmed by 11 bases and the J gene end by 6 bases; junction bases not matched to a gene: 14. The germline gives CDR1 MNHEY, CDR2 SVGAGI. The CDR3 is made up of 14 amino acids. As DNA, the CDR3 is TGTGCCGTGGAGGCGGGAGAGGTAAGGGATACGCAGTATTTT. It yields the protein CAVEAGEVRDTQYF.

Sample share makes this clone medium-sized (0.01 to 0.1%). The J gene is TRBJ1-5, the V gene TRBV9; possibly TRBD1 for D (6 bases). The CDR3 runs to 14 residues. Trimming removed 4 bases from V and 6 bases from J, with 14 bases in between. Looked up from germline, CDR1 is SGDLS and CDR2 is YYNGEE. CDR3 sequence (DNA): TGTGCCAGCAGCCCAAGACAGGATGGTCAGCCCCAGCATTTT. Its protein is CASSPRQDGQPQHF.

The chain is built from TRBV5-1 and TRBJ2-7, with D unclear. With 4 bases removed from V and 5 bases from J, the gap between germline ends came to 16 bases. The germline V gene encodes CDR1 SGHRS and CDR2 YFSETQ. There are 14 residues in the CDR3. This chain's CDR3 is CASSPNSSPHEQYF. The CDR3 DNA sequence: TGCGCCAGCAGCCCCAACTCCTCCCCCCACGAGCAGTACTTC.

The chain is built from TRBV15 and TRBJ2-1; 12 bases match TRBD2. Germline CDR1 and CDR2: LNHNV and YYDKDF (reference sequence). This CDR3 is built from 18 residues. Trimming at V came to 0 bases and at J to 0 bases, leaving 3 bases not matched to a gene. CDR3 in amino acids: CATSRDQTSGSSYNEQFF. Here the CDR3 DNA reads TGTGCCACCAGCAGAGATCAGACTAGCGGGAGCTCCTACAATGAGCAGTTCTTC. Full variable domain (outside the CDR3, taken from reference TRBV15 and TRBJ2-1): DAMVIQNPRYQVTQFGKPVTLSCSQTLNHNVMYWYQQKSSQAPKLLFHYYDKDFNNEADTPDNFQSRRPNTSFCFLDIRSPGLGDTAMYLCATSRDQTSGSSYNEQFFGPGTRLTVL.

This sequence joins TRBV28 and TRBJ2-2; 10 nucleotides align to TRBD2. This CDR3 comprises 19 residues. Looked up from germline, CDR1 is MDHEN and CDR2 is SYDVKM. The ends lost 1 base at V and 3 bases at J; junction bases unmatched: 11. This CDR3 reads CASSLLSGRAGGHTGELFF. The CDR3, as DNA: TGTGCCAGCAGTTTATTGAGCGGGAGGGCCGGGGGGCACACCGGGGAGCTGTTTTTT.

In its sample, this clone was seen once. V is TRBV11-2 and J is TRBJ2-1; 8 nucleotides agree with TRBD1. CDR1 is SGHAT and CDR2 is FQNNGV in the germline V gene. The junction had 3 bases not matched to a gene; V was cut back by 6 bases and J by 5 bases. The CDR3 runs 13 residues. The CDR3 nucleotides read TGTGCCAGCAGGTGGGACAGGCACAATGAGCAGTTCTTC. Residues: CASRWDRHNEQFF.

This clone has a handful of counts. In nucleotides, the CDR3 is TGTGCCTGGAGTCCAGGGGGCGTGGGCACTGAAGCTTTCTTT. Its translation: CAWSPGGVGTEAFF. The chain uses TRBV30 and TRBJ1-1; TRBD1 matches 8 bases. Germline lookup yields CDR1 GTSNPN and CDR2 SVGIG (reference sequence). This CDR3 region has 14 residues. Losses at the gene ends were 2 bases for V and 4 bases for J; bases not matched to a gene: 6.

The V and J genes are TRBV5-1 and TRBJ2-1; maybe TRBD2 (5 bases). Germline assignment: CDR1 SGHRS and CDR2 YFSETQ. Trimming took 1 base from V and 0 from J, leaving 11 bases between them. The CDR3 extends over 16 amino acids. The CDR3 sequence: CASSLFGLSSYNEQFF. The CDR3 DNA reads as TGCGCCAGCAGCTTGTTCGGACTGAGCTCCTACAATGAGCAGTTCTTC.

V usage is TRBV15 and J usage is TRBJ1-4; the match to TRBD1 covers 7 bases. Germline values: CDR1 LNHNV, CDR2 YYDKDF (reference sequence). The ends lost 1 base at V and 5 bases at J; junction bases unmatched: 1. The CDR3 sequence is 14 residues long. CDR3: CATSRGDSNEKLFF. DNA of the CDR3: TGTGCCACCAGCAGAGGGGACAGCAATGAAAAACTGTTTTTT. Together with reference TRBV15 and TRBJ1-4, the CDR3 gives the full variable domain: DAMVIQNPRYQVTQFGKPVTLSCSQTLNHNVMYWYQQKSSQAPKLLFHYYDKDFNNEADTPDNFQSRRPNTSFCFLDIRSPGLGDTAMYLCATSRGDSNEKLFFGSGTQLSVL.

The chain employs TRBV5-1 and TRBJ1-5; TRBD1 agrees at 7 bases. V was clipped by 0 bases and J by 1 base; unmatched bases: 7. The CDR3 length is 17 residues. The V gene's germline CDR1 is SGHRS and CDR2 YFSETQ. The DNA of the CDR3 is TGCGCCAGCAGCTTGGGCCAGGGGGGAACGAGCAATCAGCCCCAGCATTTT. It translates to CASSLGQGGTSNQPQHF.

The CDR3 DNA follows: TGCGCCAGCAGTGACCTCGGACTAGCGAACACCGGGGAGCTGTTTTTT. It translates to CASSDLGLANTGELFF. V usage is TRBV10-1 and J usage is TRBJ2-2; TRBD2 agrees at 7 bases. The germline V gene encodes CDR1 WNHNN and CDR2 SYGVQD (reference sequence). The CDR3 totals 16 residues. V lost 3 bases and J lost 0; bases outside the gene matches: 4.

This clone came up once. This rearrangement joins TRBV2 to TRBJ2-1, with TRBD1 as a possible D gene (5 bases). V was pared by 8 bases and J by 9 bases, with 17 bases between. CDR1 is SNHLY and CDR2 is FYNNEI in the germline V gene. The CDR3 is made up of 13 amino acids. CDR3 coding DNA: TGTGCCAGCCTGCCTTTCGGCCAGGGTGAGCAGTTCTTC. Translated: CASLPFGQGEQFF.

This clone was seen a few times. CDR3 protein: CASSGLGQGADTQYF. CDR3 coding DNA: TGTGCCAGCAGTGGACTTGGACAGGGCGCAGATACGCAGTATTTT. This chain joins TRBV6-1 and TRBJ2-3, with 8 bases matching TRBD1. The CDR3 length is 15 residues. Per the germline V gene, CDR1 is MNHNS and CDR2 is SASEGT. V lost 4 bases, J lost 4 bases, and 7 bases stayed unmatched.

The chain employs TRBV29-1 and TRBJ1-1; tentatively, D is TRBD1 (6 bases). This CDR3 comprises 13 residues. Trimming pared 6 bases from V and 6 bases from J, leaving 17 bases between. In germline, CDR1 is SQVTM, CDR2 ANQGSEA. CDR3 sequence (DNA): TGCAGCGTAGGAAGATACAGGGTCTCTGAAGCTTTCTTT. Its protein product is CSVGRYRVSEAFF.

The chain uses TRBV6-5 and TRBJ1-4; 9 nucleotides line up with TRBD1. This CDR3 is 15 amino acids long. Germline CDR1 MNHEY, CDR2 SVGAGI. Trimming took 5 bases from V and 8 from J; bases not matched to a gene: 9. CDR3 in DNA: TGTGCCAGCAGTGGCCGGACAGGGGTTTACGAAAAACTGTTTTTT. Its translation: CASSGRTGVYEKLFF.

This chain links TRBV14 with TRBJ2-7; 13 bases match TRBD2. V lost 4 bases to trimming and J lost 0 bases; unmatched junction nucleotides: 9. The germline V gene has CDR1 SGHDN and CDR2 FVKESK. The CDR3 contains 18 residues. CDR3 sequence (DNA): TGTGCCAGCAGCCCGCGACTAGCGGGAGGATCAAGCTCCTACGAGCAGTACTTC. It yields the protein CASSPRLAGGSSSYEQYF.

The chain has TRBV4-1 and TRBJ2-7; 7 nucleotides align to TRBD1. Unmatched junction bases numbered 11, after V lost 1 base and J lost 2 bases. The CDR3 is 17 amino acids. Germline V gene sequence: CDR1 MGHRA, CDR2 YSYEKL. DNA for the CDR3: TGCGCCAGCAGCCAAGGACCCGGGACAGCTTTTCCCTACGAGCAGTACTTC. This translates into CASSQGPGTAFPYEQYF.

The chain couples TRBV18 to TRBJ1-1; D gene uncertain. Germline lookup yields CDR1 KGHSH and CDR2 LQKENI. This CDR3 is built from 15 residues. V was pared by 1 base and J by 1 base, with 10 bases between. DNA of the CDR3: TGTGCCAGCTCACCACTCTCCGGTGCGAACACTGAAGCTTTCTTT. This encodes CASSPLSGANTEAFF.